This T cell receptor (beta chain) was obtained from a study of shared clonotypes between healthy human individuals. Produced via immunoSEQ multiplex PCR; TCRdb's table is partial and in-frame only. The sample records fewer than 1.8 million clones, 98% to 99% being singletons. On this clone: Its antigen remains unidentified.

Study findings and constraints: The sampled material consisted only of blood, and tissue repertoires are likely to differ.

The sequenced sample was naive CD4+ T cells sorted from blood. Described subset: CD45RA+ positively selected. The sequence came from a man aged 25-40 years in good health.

This chain's CDR3 is CAISESRVTSVAKNIQYF. The CDR3 nucleotides are TGTGCCATCAGTGAGTCGCGGGTGACGTCGGTAGCCAAAAACATTCAGTACTTC. This sequence joins TRBV10-3 and TRBJ2-4; D might be TRBD2 (5 bases). This CDR3 is built from 18 residues. Trimming stripped 0 bases from V and 0 bases from J, with 15 bases between. From germline, CDR1 is ENHRY and CDR2 SYGVKD.